These T cell receptor beta chains were read from a single sample in a study of T cell repertoires in cytomegalovirus infection. TCRdb re-derived calls from the reads in MiXCR, one entry per CDR3 protein. The sample has 500,000 or so distinct CDR3 sequences, approximately 15% seen once. The specimen was CD8+ T cells from PBMCs. These receptor sequences come from a human donor in good health (CMV status not recorded). Some clones in this sample may be carry-over from other donors' samples. Both conserved end residues are part of each CDR3. Each record gives: V gene, J gene, clone size, D gene, CDR3 DNA, CDR3 protein. The D gene is left open where the match is weak. Only part of the rows carry a size: once, few, many, or a class if the clone is expanded.

V: TRBV9; J: TRBJ2-3; size: few; D: TRBD2; DNA: TGTGCCAGCAGGTACCCAACTAGCGATCTCACAGATACGCAGTATTTT; CDR3: CASRYPTSDLTDTQYF
V: TRBV9; J: TRBJ2-2; size: NA; D: NA; DNA: TGTGCCAGCAGCCCGAGAGGGAAGTGGGGCCCCATCTTCAGGGGGGAGCTGTTTTTT; CDR3: CASSPRGKWGPIFRGELFF
V: TRBV2; J: TRBJ2-7; size: NA; D: NA; DNA: TGTGCCAGCAGTGAAGCCGGGACAAGAACCTACGAGCAGTACTTC; CDR3: CASSEAGTRTYEQYF
V: TRBV5-6; J: TRBJ1-2; size: few; D: NA; DNA: TGTGCCAGCAGCTTGCTAGAAGCTAACTATGGCTACACCTTC; CDR3: CASSLLEANYGYTF
V: TRBV19; J: TRBJ1-1; size: many; D: TRBD1; DNA: TGTGCCAGTAGTAGCGGACAGGTCGTTGTAAGGGAGAACACTGAAGCTTTCTTT; CDR3: CASSSGQVVVRENTEAFF
V: TRBV7-6; J: TRBJ2-3; size: NA; D: NA; DNA: TGTGCAAGCAGCGCCACAGGAGGGCTGGCGACAGATACGCCGTATTTT; CDR3: CASSATGGLATDTPYF
V: TRBV9; J: TRBJ2-5; size: NA; D: TRBD1; DNA: TGTGCCAGCAGCGTAGATGGCACAGGGGATCAAGAGACCCAGTACTTC; CDR3: CASSVDGTGDQETQYF
V: TRBV20-1; J: TRBJ1-2; size: NA; D: NA; DNA: TGCAGTGCTGGCCACCCCGACTGGGATGGCTACACCTTC; CDR3: CSAGHPDWDGYTF
V: TRBV7-6; J: TRBJ2-6; size: many; D: NA; DNA: TGTGCCAGCAGCCGGTCGGGGGCTGGGGCCAACGTCCTGACTTTC; CDR3: CASSRSGAGANVLTF
V: TRBV7-9; J: TRBJ2-1; size: many; D: NA; DNA: TGTGCCAGCAGCCGGGGACGCTTCAATGAGCAGTTCTTC; CDR3: CASSRGRFNEQFF
V: TRBV20-1; J: TRBJ2-5; size: NA; D: TRBD2; DNA: TGCAGTGCTAGAGACCGCGGGGAACTAGCGGGAGGGCTTCGCGAGACCCAGTACTTC; CDR3: CSARDRGELAGGLRETQYF
V: TRBV4-1; J: TRBJ2-7; size: few; D: NA; DNA: TGCGCCAGCAGCCAAGCCCCAGGAGGGGGCGAGCAGTACTTC; CDR3: CASSQAPGGGEQYF
V: TRBV6-6; J: TRBJ2-1; size: many; D: TRBD1; DNA: TGTGCCAGCAGTTACCGGGACAGGGGTTACAATGAGCAGTTCTTC; CDR3: CASSYRDRGYNEQFF
V: TRBV9; J: TRBJ1-2; size: NA; D: TRBD1; DNA: TGTGCCAGCAGCGTAGCTACAGGGGGTGGGGACTATGGCTACACCTTC; CDR3: CASSVATGGGDYGYTF
V: TRBV27; J: TRBJ2-7; size: NA; D: NA; DNA: TGTGCCAGCAGTTCTCTCCTGACAGGAGGGTTTTCCTACGAGCAGTACTTC; CDR3: CASSSLLTGGFSYEQYF
V: TRBV12-3/TRBV12-4; J: TRBJ2-7; size: few; D: NA; DNA: TGTGCCAGCAGTTTGGAGCCAGGAAGTATCTACGAGCAGTACTTC; CDR3: CASSLEPGSIYEQYF
V: TRBV7-8; J: TRBJ1-2; size: many; D: NA; DNA: TGTGCCAGCAGCTTCCGGGACGGCGCTAACTATGGCTACACCTTC; CDR3: CASSFRDGANYGYTF
V: TRBV28; J: TRBJ1-2; size: many; D: NA; DNA: TGTGCCAGCAGTTTGAAAGGGGATGGCTACACCTTC; CDR3: CASSLKGDGYTF
V: TRBV5-5; J: TRBJ2-3; size: few; D: NA; DNA: TGTGCCACGAAAAGAGGAGATACGCAGTATTTT; CDR3: CATKRGDTQYF
V: TRBV4-1; J: TRBJ2-1; size: many; D: NA; DNA: TGCGCCAGCAGCCAAAACCAGCGGAGTCGCTCCTACAATGAGCAGTTCTTC; CDR3: CASSQNQRSRSYNEQFF